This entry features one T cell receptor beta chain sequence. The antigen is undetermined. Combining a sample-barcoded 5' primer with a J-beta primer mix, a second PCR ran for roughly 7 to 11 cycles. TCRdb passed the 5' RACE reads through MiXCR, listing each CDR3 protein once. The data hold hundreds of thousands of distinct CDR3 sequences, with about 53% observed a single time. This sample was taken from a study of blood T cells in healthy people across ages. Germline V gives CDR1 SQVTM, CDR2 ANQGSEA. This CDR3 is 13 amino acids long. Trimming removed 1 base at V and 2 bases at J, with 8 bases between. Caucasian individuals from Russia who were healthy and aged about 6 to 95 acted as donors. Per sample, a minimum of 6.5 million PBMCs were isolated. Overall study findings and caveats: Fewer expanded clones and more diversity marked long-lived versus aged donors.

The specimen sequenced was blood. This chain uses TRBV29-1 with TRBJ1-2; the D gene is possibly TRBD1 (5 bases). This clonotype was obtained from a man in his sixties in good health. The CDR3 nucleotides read TGCAGCGTTGAAGGGGGCGAGAACTATGGCTACACCTTC. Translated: CSVEGGENYGYTF.